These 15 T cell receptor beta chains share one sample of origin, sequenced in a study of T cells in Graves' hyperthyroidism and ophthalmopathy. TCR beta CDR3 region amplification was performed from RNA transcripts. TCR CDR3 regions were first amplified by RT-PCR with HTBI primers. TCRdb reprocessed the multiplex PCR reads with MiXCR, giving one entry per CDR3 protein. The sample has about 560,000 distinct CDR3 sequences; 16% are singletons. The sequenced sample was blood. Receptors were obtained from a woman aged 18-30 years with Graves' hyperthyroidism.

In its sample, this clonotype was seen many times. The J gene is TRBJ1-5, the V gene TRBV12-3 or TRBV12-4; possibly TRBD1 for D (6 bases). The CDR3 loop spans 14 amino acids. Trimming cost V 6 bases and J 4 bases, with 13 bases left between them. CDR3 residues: CASRPTGLNQPQHF. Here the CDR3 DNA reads TGTGCCAGCAGGCCTACAGGGTTAAATCAGCCCCAGCATTTT.

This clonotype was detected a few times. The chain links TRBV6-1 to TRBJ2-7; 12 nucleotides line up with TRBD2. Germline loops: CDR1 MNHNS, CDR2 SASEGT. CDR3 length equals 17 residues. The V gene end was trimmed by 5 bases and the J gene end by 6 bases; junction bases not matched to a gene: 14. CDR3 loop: CASSRRALAGGPGEQYF. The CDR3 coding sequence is TGTGCCAGCAGTCGCCGTGCTCTAGCGGGAGGGCCGGGCGAGCAGTACTTC.

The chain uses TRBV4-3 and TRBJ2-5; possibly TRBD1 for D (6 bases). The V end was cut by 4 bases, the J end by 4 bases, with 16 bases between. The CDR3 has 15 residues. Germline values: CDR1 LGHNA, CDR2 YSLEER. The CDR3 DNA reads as TGCGCCAGCAGCCTCACACAGGGATTCGGAGAGACCCAGTACTTC. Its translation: CASSLTQGFGETQYF.

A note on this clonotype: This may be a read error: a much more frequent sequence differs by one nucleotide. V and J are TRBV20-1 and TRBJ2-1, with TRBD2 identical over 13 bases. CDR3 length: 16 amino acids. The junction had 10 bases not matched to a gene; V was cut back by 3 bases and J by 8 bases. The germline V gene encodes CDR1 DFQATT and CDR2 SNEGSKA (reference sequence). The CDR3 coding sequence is TGCAGTGCTAGGTCCCCCGGACTAGCGGGAGACCATGAGCAGTTCTTC. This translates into CSARSPGLAGDHEQFF.

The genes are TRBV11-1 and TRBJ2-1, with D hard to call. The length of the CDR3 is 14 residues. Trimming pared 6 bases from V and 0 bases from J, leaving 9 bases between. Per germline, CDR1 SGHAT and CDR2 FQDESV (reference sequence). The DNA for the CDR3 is TGTGCCAGCAGGGGCTCGACCTCCTACAATGAGCAGTTCTTC. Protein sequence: CASRGSTSYNEQFF.

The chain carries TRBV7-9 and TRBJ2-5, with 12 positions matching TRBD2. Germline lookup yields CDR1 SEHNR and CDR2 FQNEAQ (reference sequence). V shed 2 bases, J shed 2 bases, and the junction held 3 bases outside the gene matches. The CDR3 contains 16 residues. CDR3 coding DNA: TGTGCCAGCAGCTTAACTAGCGGGGGGTTACAAGAGACCCAGTACTTC. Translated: CASSLTSGGLQETQYF.

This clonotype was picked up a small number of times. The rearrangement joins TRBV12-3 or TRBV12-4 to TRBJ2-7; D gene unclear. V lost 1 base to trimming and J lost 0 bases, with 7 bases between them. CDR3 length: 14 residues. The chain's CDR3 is CASSLGAVSYEQYF. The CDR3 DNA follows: TGTGCCAGCAGTTTAGGGGCGGTCTCCTACGAGCAGTACTTC.

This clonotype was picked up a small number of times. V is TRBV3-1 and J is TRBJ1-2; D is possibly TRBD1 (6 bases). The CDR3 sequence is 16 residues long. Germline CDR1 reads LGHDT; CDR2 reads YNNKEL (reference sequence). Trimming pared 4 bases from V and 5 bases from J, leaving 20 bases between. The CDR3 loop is CASSPDSNPRDYGYTF. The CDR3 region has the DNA TGTGCCAGCAGCCCGGACAGTAACCCACGAGATTATGGCTACACCTTC.

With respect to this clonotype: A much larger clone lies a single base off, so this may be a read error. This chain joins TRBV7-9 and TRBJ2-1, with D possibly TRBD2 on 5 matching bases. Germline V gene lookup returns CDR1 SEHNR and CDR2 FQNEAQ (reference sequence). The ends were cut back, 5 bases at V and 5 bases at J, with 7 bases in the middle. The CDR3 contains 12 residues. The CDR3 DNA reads TGTGCCAGCAGCCGGACTGACAATGAGCAGTTCTTC. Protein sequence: CASSRTDNEQFF.

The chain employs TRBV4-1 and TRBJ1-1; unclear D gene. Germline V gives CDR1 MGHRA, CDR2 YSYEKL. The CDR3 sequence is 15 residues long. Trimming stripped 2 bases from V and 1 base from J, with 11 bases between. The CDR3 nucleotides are TGCGCCAGCAGCCAACAAGAAGGGTCGAACACTGAAGCTTTCTTT. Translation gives CASSQQEGSNTEAFF.

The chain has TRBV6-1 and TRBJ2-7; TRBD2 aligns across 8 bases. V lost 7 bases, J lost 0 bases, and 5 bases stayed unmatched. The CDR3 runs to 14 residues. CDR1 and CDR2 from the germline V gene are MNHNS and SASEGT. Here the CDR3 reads CASTRGGSSYEQYF. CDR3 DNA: TGTGCCAGCACTCGGGGGGGCAGCTCCTACGAGCAGTACTTC.

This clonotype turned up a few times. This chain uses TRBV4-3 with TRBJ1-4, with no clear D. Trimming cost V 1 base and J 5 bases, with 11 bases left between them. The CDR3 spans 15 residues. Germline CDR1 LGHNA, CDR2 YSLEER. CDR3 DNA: TGCGCCAGCAGCCAAGTTATGGGCCGGAATGAAAAACTGTTTTTT. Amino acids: CASSQVMGRNEKLFF.

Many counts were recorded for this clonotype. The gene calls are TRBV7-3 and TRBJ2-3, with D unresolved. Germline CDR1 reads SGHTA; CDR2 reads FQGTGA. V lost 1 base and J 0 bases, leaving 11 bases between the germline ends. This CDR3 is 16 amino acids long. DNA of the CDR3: TGTGCCAGCAGCTTAAGGGCAGTTACTAGCACAGATACGCAGTATTTT. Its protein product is CASSLRAVTSTDTQYF.

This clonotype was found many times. CDR3 sequence (DNA): TGTGCCAGCAGTTTATTTACGGGAGTTGGGCAGAGCGGGGAGCTGTTTTTT. Translated, it gives CASSLFTGVGQSGELFF. The V gene is TRBV28, the J gene TRBJ2-2; D perhaps matches TRBD2 (6 bases). V lost 1 base and J 7 bases, leaving 19 bases between the germline ends. The CDR3 is made up of 17 amino acids. Germline lookup yields CDR1 MDHEN and CDR2 SYDVKM. The full variable domain, in which reference TRBV28 and TRBJ2-2 provide the parts outside the CDR3, is DVKVTQSSRYLVKRTGEKVFLECVQDMDHENMFWYRQDPGLGLRLIYFSYDVKMKEKGDIPEGYSVSREKKERFSLILESASTNQTSMYLCASSLFTGVGQSGELFFGEGSRLTVL.

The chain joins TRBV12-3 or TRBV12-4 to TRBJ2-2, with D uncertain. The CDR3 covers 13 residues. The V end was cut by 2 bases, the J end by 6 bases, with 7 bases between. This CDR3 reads CASSLREPGELFF. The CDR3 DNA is TGTGCCAGCAGTTTACGAGAACCCGGGGAGCTGTTTTTT.